The subject of this entry is one T cell receptor beta chain. The authors' processing: It was from reference gene primer amplification that nucleated cell counts were estimated. The assay was immunoSEQ multiplex PCR, and TCRdb's table has in-frame clones only and misses some. From that table come the V and J calls and clone size; the DNA was used to work out D and trimming. This table has 320,000 or so clones, over 70% appearing once. Trimming stripped 7 bases from V and 8 bases from J, with 12 bases between. From germline, CDR1 is SGHKS and CDR2 YYEKEE (reference sequence). CDR3 length: 12 amino acids. This entry comes from a study of blood T cell repertoires in COVID-19. Study summary: Sources were T cells, B-cell-depleted T cells, or PBMCs; the material itself was cDNA or gDNA.

Categorization into cohorts depended on clinical history that participants reported. This chain uses TRBV5-5 with TRBJ1-4, with D tentatively TRBD1 (6 bases). The clonotype originates from a man aged 25 to 40 who had recovered from COVID-19. Sequencing used PBMCs or T cells enriched from blood (not recorded which). The CDR3: CASGRGQEKLFF. In DNA form, the CDR3 reads TGTGCCAGCGGGAGGGGACAAGAAAAACTGTTTTTT.